Each of the 14 T cell receptor beta chains below was sequenced from the same sample in a study of cytomegalovirus exposure and HLA in healthy donors. PCR amplification relied on 60 Vbeta primers (plus 13 Jbeta primers). Sequenced by immunoSEQ multiplex PCR; TCRdb stores in-frame clones only, minus some. The sample holds 90,000 to 120,000 clones, 74% seen once. Sequenced input: PBMCs. The source of these receptors is a woman in her thirties or forties in good health and CMV-seropositive.

This chain uses TRBV29-1 with TRBJ2-5; 7 bases are shared with TRBD1. Germline V gene data show CDR1 as SQVTM and CDR2 as ANQGSEA. V lost 6 bases and J lost 2; bases outside the gene matches: 6. This CDR3 has 13 amino acids. CDR3 coding DNA: TGCAGCGTAACCGGGACAGCACAAGAGACCCAGTACTTC. This codes for CSVTGTAQETQYF.

The chain couples TRBV4-1 to TRBJ2-1; possible D gene TRBD1, 5 bases. Germline CDR1 is MGHRA and CDR2 is YSYEKL. The CDR3 spans 14 residues. V was cut by 0 bases and J by 6 bases, with 9 bases left in between. CDR3 residues: CASSQEVQGNEQFF. The CDR3, as DNA: TGCGCCAGCAGCCAAGAAGTGCAGGGCAATGAGCAGTTCTTC.

The rearrangement links TRBV19 to TRBJ1-5; D possibly corresponds to TRBD1 (5 bases). Germline CDR1 reads LNHDA; CDR2 reads SQIVND (reference sequence). V was shortened by 8 bases and J by 0 bases, with 8 bases between the two germline ends. This CDR3 has 13 residues. This CDR3 is CASSDISNQPQHF. The CDR3 DNA sequence: TGTGCCAGTTCGGACATTAGCAATCAGCCCCAGCATTTT.

Turning to this clone: One end of the junction varies from germline; a read error may be responsible. The chain has TRBV4-1 and TRBJ1-5; no definite D call. Germline V gene sequence: CDR1 MGHRA, CDR2 YSYEKL. CDR3 length: 15 amino acids. Here the CDR3 reads CASSQYSYSNPPQHF. The CDR3 bases are TGCGCCAGCAGCCAATACTCATACTCCAATCCGCCCCAGCATTTT.

V gene TRBV6-1 combines with J gene TRBJ2-3, with TRBD2 matching 8 bases. The V segment lost 3 bases and the J segment 6 bases; nucleotides outside the gene matches: 11. Per the germline V gene, CDR1 is MNHNS and CDR2 is SASEGT. The CDR3 covers 16 residues. The CDR3 DNA follows: TGTGCCAGCAGTGATCCCTTCCGGGGGGGAGGGGATACGCAGTATTTT. It encodes CASSDPFRGGGDTQYF.

The table lists this clone with a few counts. The gene calls are TRBV6-1 and TRBJ2-7; 10 nucleotides align to TRBD1. The CDR3 length is 13 residues. Losses at the gene ends were 8 bases for V and 4 bases for J; bases not matched to a gene: 5. Germline V lookup: CDR1 MNHNS, CDR2 SASEGT. CDR3 amino acids: CASGPGQGYEQYF. The CDR3 DNA reads TGTGCCAGCGGACCGGGACAGGGGTACGAGCAGTACTTC.

The chain recombines TRBV5-1 with TRBJ2-2; possibly TRBD2 for D (5 bases). Germline V CDR1 and CDR2: SGHRS, YFSETQ. The CDR3 length is 16 residues. Trimming cost V 4 bases and J 6 bases, with 19 bases left between them. The CDR3 loop is CASSPPRGPGAGELFF. Here the CDR3 DNA reads TGCGCCAGCAGCCCCCCCAGAGGTCCCGGGGCCGGGGAGCTGTTTTTT. Drawing the rest from reference TRBV5-1 and TRBJ2-2, the complete variable domain is KAGVTQTPRYLIKTRGQQVTLSCSPISGHRSVSWYQQTPGQGLQFLFEYFSETQRNKGNFPGRFSGRQFSNSRSEMNVSTLELGDSALYLCASSPPRGPGAGELFFGEGSRLTVL.

The CDR3 region has the DNA TGTGCCAGCAGCCTCCTGGAGAGGGCGAGGACTGAAGCTTTCTTT. Its translation is CASSLLERARTEAFF. V and J are TRBV14 and TRBJ1-1; D is ambiguous. Trimming took 4 bases from V and 5 from J, leaving 17 bases between them. The germline CDR1 and CDR2 sequences are SGHDN and FVKESK. The CDR3 is 15 residues long. The full variable domain, rest sourced from reference TRBV14 and TRBJ1-1, is EAGVTQFPSHSVIEKGQTVTLRCDPISGHDNLYWYRRVMGKEIKFLLHFVKESKQDESGMPNNRFLAERTGGTYSTLKVQPAELEDSGVYFCASSLLERARTEAFFGQGTRLTVV.

The chain is built from TRBV27 and TRBJ1-6; TRBD1 is a possible D gene (5 bases). Germline V CDR1 and CDR2: MNHEY, SMNVEV (reference sequence). This CDR3 has 14 amino acids. V was shortened by 4 bases and J by 10 bases, with 14 bases between the two germline ends. In DNA, the CDR3 is TGTGCCAGCAGTTCCCTTGGGGCAACCTCACCCCTCCACTTT. This codes for CASSSLGATSPLHF.

The chain recombines TRBV5-1 with TRBJ1-2; TRBD1 matches 8 bases. Trimming at V came to 2 bases and at J to 4 bases, leaving 7 bases not matched to a gene. This CDR3 region has 15 residues. Germline V gene lookup returns CDR1 SGHRS and CDR2 YFSETQ. The CDR3 sequence is CASSLQGEAGYGYTF. CDR3 DNA sequence: TGCGCCAGCAGCTTACAGGGGGAGGCGGGCTATGGCTACACCTTC.

The chain recombines TRBV5-8 with TRBJ2-1, with D possibly matching TRBD1 (5 bases). V was clipped by 0 bases and J by 5 bases, with 18 bases between them. From germline, CDR1 is SGHTS and CDR2 YDEGEE. CDR3 size: 17 residues. The CDR3 reads CASSLVSGWETNNEQFF. CDR3 nucleotide sequence: TGTGCCAGCAGCTTGGTTTCAGGGTGGGAAACAAACAATGAGCAGTTCTTC.

This chain links TRBV2 with TRBJ1-5, with 8 bases matching TRBD1. Germline V gives CDR1 SNHLY, CDR2 FYNNEI. There are 15 residues in the CDR3. V dropped 6 bases and J dropped 4; count of bases not matched to a gene: 8. CDR3 bases: TGTGCCAGCAGCCAAGGGACAGGTTCTAATCAGCCCCAGCATTTT. This sequence encodes CASSQGTGSNQPQHF.

This clone came up once. V usage is TRBV19 and J usage is TRBJ1-2, with D uncertain. The CDR3 sequence is 13 residues long. V lost 2 bases and J lost 3, with 7 bases in between. Germline CDR1 reads LNHDA; CDR2 reads SQIVND (reference sequence). The CDR3 region is CASSISGYYGYTF. CDR3 nucleotide sequence: TGTGCCAGTAGTATATCCGGGTACTATGGCTACACCTTC.

V gene TRBV30 combines with J gene TRBJ1-6; weak D call: TRBD1 (6 bases). CDR3 length: 13 amino acids. Germline V CDR1 and CDR2: GTSNPN, SVGIG (reference sequence). The V end was cut by 4 bases, the J end by 9 bases, with 13 bases between. CDR3 sequence: CAWIGQPGSPLHF. Written as DNA, the CDR3 is TGTGCCTGGATAGGACAGCCGGGTTCACCCCTCCACTTT. The full variable domain, its missing parts supplied by reference TRBV30 and TRBJ1-6, is SQTIHQWPATLVQPVGSPLSLECTVEGTSNPNLYWYRQAAGRGLQLLFYSVGIGQISSEVPQNLSASRPQDRQFILSSKKLLLSDSGFYLCAWIGQPGSPLHFGNGTRLTVT.